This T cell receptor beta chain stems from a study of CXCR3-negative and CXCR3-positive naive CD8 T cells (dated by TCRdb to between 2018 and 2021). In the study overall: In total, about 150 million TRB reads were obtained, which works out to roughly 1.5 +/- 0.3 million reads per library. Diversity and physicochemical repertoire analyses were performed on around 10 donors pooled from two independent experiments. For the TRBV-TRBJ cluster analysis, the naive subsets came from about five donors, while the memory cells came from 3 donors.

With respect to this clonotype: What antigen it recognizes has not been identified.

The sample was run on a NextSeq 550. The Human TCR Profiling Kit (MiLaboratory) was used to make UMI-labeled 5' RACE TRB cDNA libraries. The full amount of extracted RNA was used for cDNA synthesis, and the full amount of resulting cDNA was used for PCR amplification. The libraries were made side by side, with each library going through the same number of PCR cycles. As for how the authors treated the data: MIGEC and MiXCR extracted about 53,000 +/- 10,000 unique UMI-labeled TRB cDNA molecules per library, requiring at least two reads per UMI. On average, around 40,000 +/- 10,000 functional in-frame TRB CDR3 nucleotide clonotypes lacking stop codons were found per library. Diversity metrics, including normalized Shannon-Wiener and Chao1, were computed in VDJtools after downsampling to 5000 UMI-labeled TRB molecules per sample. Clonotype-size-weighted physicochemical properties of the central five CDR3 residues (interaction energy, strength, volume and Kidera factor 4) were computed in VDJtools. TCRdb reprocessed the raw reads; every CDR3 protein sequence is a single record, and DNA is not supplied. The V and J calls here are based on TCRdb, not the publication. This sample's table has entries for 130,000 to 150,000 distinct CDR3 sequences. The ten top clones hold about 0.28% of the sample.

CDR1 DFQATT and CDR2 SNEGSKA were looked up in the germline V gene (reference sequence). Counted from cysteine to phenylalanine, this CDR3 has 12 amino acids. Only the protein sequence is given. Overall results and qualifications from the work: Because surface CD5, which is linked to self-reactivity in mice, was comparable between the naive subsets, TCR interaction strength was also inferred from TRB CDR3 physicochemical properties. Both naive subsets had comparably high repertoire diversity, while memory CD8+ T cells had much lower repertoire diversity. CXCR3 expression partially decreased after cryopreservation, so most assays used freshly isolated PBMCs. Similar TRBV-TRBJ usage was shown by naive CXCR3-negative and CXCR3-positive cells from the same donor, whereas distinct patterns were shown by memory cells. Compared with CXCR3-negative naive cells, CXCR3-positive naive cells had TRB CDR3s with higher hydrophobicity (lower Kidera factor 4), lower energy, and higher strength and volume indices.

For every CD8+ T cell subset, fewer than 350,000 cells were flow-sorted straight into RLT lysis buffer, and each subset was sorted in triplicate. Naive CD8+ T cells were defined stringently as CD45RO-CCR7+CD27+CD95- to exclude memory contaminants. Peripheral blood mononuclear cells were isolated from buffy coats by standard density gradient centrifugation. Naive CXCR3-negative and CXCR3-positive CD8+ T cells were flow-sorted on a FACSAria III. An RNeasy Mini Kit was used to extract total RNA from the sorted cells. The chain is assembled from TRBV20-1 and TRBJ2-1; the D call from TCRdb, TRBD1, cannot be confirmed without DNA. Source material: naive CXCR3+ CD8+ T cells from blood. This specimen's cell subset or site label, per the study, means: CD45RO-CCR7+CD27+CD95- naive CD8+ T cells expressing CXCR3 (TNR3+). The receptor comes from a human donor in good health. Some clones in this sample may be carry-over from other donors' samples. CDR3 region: CSASWTGNEQFF.